The clone carrying this T cell receptor beta chain was detected only a few times. The antigen remains undetermined. These data come from a study of T cells after yellow fever vaccination. The study's findings and limits: The study found a weaker secondary response that peaked faster, day 5 versus 15. Contaminating bulk clonotypes could be abundant in FACS-sorted repertoires.

With 1 base clipped from V and 5 bases from J, the junction kept 10 bases outside the gene matches. This CDR3 comprises 16 residues. CDR1 and CDR2 from the germline V gene are SGHAT and FQNNGV. TCRdb independently ran MiXCR on the 5' RACE reads; one entry per CDR3 protein. The repertoire has over 300,000 distinct CDR3 sequences, about 4% of them found once; the top ten carry 20% to 25%. The clonotype originates from a man aged 18 to 29 who received the YFV17D yellow fever vaccine. The sample consisted of PBMCs, taken 5 days after the yellow fever booster vaccination. The chain carries TRBV11-2 and TRBJ2-7; 8 bases are a match to TRBD1. This CDR3 is CASSLGATGAGHEQYF. The CDR3 region has the DNA TGTGCCAGCAGCTTAGGGGCGACAGGGGCCGGCCACGAGCAGTACTTC.